The 18 T cell receptor beta chains below were found in one sample sequenced in a study of T cell responses to AZD1222 COVID-19 vaccine. Assay: immunoSEQ multiplex PCR; the TCRdb copy retains only in-frame clones and omits some. Among roughly 140,000 clones listed, more than 70% were seen once. Material: peripheral blood, obtained on day 0 of AZD1222 vaccination. The receptors derive from an adult in good health.

The chain links TRBV7-9 to TRBJ2-5, with a weak D call TRBD2 (6 bases). Germline CDR1 SEHNR, CDR2 FQNEAQ (reference sequence). The CDR3 has 12 residues. The V and J ends lost 8 bases and 1 base respectively, with 8 bases between them. CDR3 protein: CASGTFQETQYF. CDR3 DNA sequence: TGTGCCAGCGGGACTTTCCAAGAGACCCAGTACTTC. Based on the CDR3 plus reference TRBV7-9 and TRBJ2-5, the full variable domain is DTGVSQNPRHKITKRGQNVTFRCDPISEHNRLYWYRQTLGQGPEFLTYFQNEAQLEKSRLLSDRFSAERPKGSFSTLEIQRTEQGDSAMYLCASGTFQETQYFGPGTRLLVL.

The genes are TRBV2 and TRBJ2-1, with TRBD2 matching over 11 bases. J gave up 12 bases and V 2 bases, and 9 bases lay outside the gene matches. The CDR3 covers 15 residues. CDR1 is SNHLY and CDR2 is FYNNEI in the germline V gene. In nucleotides, the CDR3 is TGTGCCAGCAGTGAAATGTTAGCGGGAGGGTTAGGGCAGTTCTTC. Translation gives CASSEMLAGGLGQFF.

The sample holds a few counts of this clone. The CDR3 nucleotides read TGCGCCAGCAGCCAAGAAGGGGGCGGGAGGGCCGGAGAGACCCAGTACTTC. It codes for CASSQEGGGRAGETQYF. V is TRBV4-3 and J is TRBJ2-5, with TRBD2 matching 9 bases. Germline loops: CDR1 LGHNA, CDR2 YSLEER. The CDR3 consists of 17 residues. V trimming: 0 bases; J trimming: 4 bases; junction bases outside the gene matches: 9.

V gene TRBV30 combines with J gene TRBJ1-5; possible D gene TRBD1, 6 bases. The germline CDR1 and CDR2 sequences are GTSNPN and SVGIG (reference sequence). The CDR3 is made up of 14 amino acids. With 0 bases removed from V and 4 bases from J, the gap between germline ends came to 10 bases. The CDR3 DNA reads TGTGCCTGGAGTGTGGGGGGGCATAATCAGCCCCAGCATTTT. It is translated as CAWSVGGHNQPQHF.

This chain uses TRBV30 with TRBJ1-6; 7 positions agree with TRBD1. V shed 2 bases, J shed 7 bases, and the junction held 5 bases outside the gene matches. This CDR3 region has 14 residues. Germline loops: CDR1 GTSNPN, CDR2 SVGIG (reference sequence). The CDR3 nucleotides read TGTGCCTGGAGTAAGGGGGCAAGGAATTCACCCCTCCACTTT. Protein sequence: CAWSKGARNSPLHF. Based on the CDR3 plus reference TRBV30 and TRBJ1-6, the full variable domain is SQTIHQWPATLVQPVGSPLSLECTVEGTSNPNLYWYRQAAGRGLQLLFYSVGIGQISSEVPQNLSASRPQDRQFILSSKKLLLSDSGFYLCAWSKGARNSPLHFGNGTRLTVT.

The rearrangement uses TRBV11-1 and TRBJ2-2, with 7 positions matching TRBD2. Losses at the gene ends were 4 bases for V and 0 bases for J; bases not matched to a gene: 2. The CDR3 runs to 15 residues. Germline lookup yields CDR1 SGHAT and CDR2 FQDESV (reference sequence). The CDR3 spells CASSWGGPNTGELFF. The CDR3 DNA is TGTGCCAGCAGCTGGGGGGGACCGAACACCGGGGAGCTGTTTTTT.

The V gene is TRBV5-1, the J gene TRBJ1-1; 7 positions match TRBD1. The CDR3 extends over 15 amino acids. The V segment lost 4 bases and the J segment 1 base; nucleotides outside the gene matches: 7. Germline V gene lookup returns CDR1 SGHRS and CDR2 YFSETQ. The CDR3 sequence: CASSPGGTANTEAFF. Written as DNA, the CDR3 is TGCGCCAGCAGCCCCGGGGGGACAGCGAACACTGAAGCTTTCTTT.

This clone was seen once. This rearrangement joins TRBV6-5 to TRBJ2-5; D is uncertain. The germline V gene encodes CDR1 MNHEY and CDR2 SVGAGI. The CDR3 totals 14 residues. Trimming left V 5 bases short and J 5 bases short, with 15 bases between. The CDR3 loop is CASSPGWAVETQYF. The CDR3 DNA sequence: TGTGCCAGCAGTCCCGGCTGGGCAGTGGAGACCCAGTACTTC.

The rearrangement joins TRBV6-6 to TRBJ1-3; D possibly corresponds to TRBD1 (6 bases). In germline, CDR1 is MNHNY, CDR2 SVGAGI (reference sequence). Trimming took 6 bases from V and 2 from J, leaving 8 bases between them. The CDR3 extends over 13 amino acids. The DNA of the CDR3 is TGTGCCAGCAGCCAGGGGACTGGAAACACCATATATTTT. Translation: CASSQGTGNTIYF.

CDR3 sequence: CASSLVRETNQETQYF. As DNA, the CDR3 is TGTGCCAGCAGCTTGGTCAGGGAGACCAACCAAGAGACCCAGTACTTC. The V and J genes are TRBV7-2 and TRBJ2-5; tentatively, D is TRBD1 or TRBD2 (5 bases each). This CDR3 region has 16 residues. Germline V lookup: CDR1 SGHTA, CDR2 FQGNSA. The ends were cut back, 3 bases at V and 0 bases at J, with 14 bases in the middle.

The chain uses TRBV7-9 and TRBJ2-7; 7 positions match TRBD1. Germline CDR1 SEHNR, CDR2 FQNEAQ (reference sequence). The V segment lost 5 bases and the J segment 13 bases; nucleotides outside the gene matches: 20. This CDR3 has 15 residues. The CDR3 protein is CASSPLQGKGGHNYF. CDR3 sequence (DNA): TGTGCCAGCAGCCCTCTCCAGGGAAAAGGGGGCCACAATTACTTC.

The genes are TRBV30 and TRBJ1-6; 7 nucleotides align to TRBD1. Germline loops: CDR1 GTSNPN, CDR2 SVGIG (reference sequence). V lost 2 bases and J lost 4; bases outside the gene matches: 2. The CDR3 runs 14 residues. The CDR3 protein is CAWSPGQYNSPLHF. CDR3 nucleotides: TGTGCCTGGAGTCCGGGACAGTATAATTCACCCCTCCACTTT.

The V and J genes are TRBV9 and TRBJ2-3; D is perhaps TRBD2 (5 bases). This CDR3 spans 13 amino acids. Deletions cut 2 bases from V and 2 bases from J, with 6 bases between. In germline, CDR1 is SGDLS, CDR2 YYNGEE. This CDR3 reads CASSVDSTDTQYF. CDR3 coding DNA: TGTGCCAGCAGCGTGGACTCCACAGATACGCAGTATTTT.

The chain carries TRBV29-1 and TRBJ1-2; no firm D call. Trimming took off 3 bases at V and 5 bases at J, with 4 bases between the two ends. This CDR3 contains 10 residues. Germline V gene lookup returns CDR1 SQVTM and CDR2 ANQGSEA. The CDR3 DNA follows: TGCAGCGTTGAGGGTTATGGCTACACCTTC. Translated: CSVEGYGYTF.

J is TRBJ2-1 and V is TRBV7-2, with 13 positions matching TRBD2. The V segment lost 4 bases and the J segment 2 bases; nucleotides outside the gene matches: 5. CDR3 length equals 17 residues. Germline-derived CDR1 and CDR2 are SGHTA and FQGNSA. CDR3 sequence reads: CASSWTSGRTTYNEQFF. The CDR3 DNA sequence: TGTGCCAGCAGCTGGACTAGCGGGAGAACGACCTACAATGAGCAGTTCTTC.

The rearrangement joins TRBV16 to TRBJ1-5; D gene uncertain. CDR3 length: 15 residues. Germline CDR1 is KGHSY and CDR2 is FQNENV. Between the trimmed V and J ends, which lost 2 bases and 3 bases, there was a span of 11 bases. CDR3 residues: CASSQGKSYNQPQHF. The DNA for the CDR3 is TGTGCCAGCAGCCAAGGTAAGAGCTACAATCAGCCCCAGCATTTT.

The chain couples TRBV5-1 to TRBJ2-7, with D perhaps TRBD1 (7 bases). Germline CDR1 and CDR2: SGHRS and YFSETQ. V lost 6 bases to trimming and J lost 2 bases, with 24 bases between them. The CDR3 covers 17 residues. CDR3 protein: CASTWGFRQGGTYEQYF. For the CDR3, the DNA is TGCGCCAGCACCTGGGGGTTTAGACAGGGAGGAACCTACGAGCAGTACTTC.

The genes are TRBV19 and TRBJ2-1; 9 bases line up with TRBD2. The ends lost 7 bases at V and 9 bases at J; junction bases unmatched: 10. The CDR3 runs to 14 residues. Germline-derived CDR1 and CDR2 are LNHDA and SQIVND (reference sequence). The CDR3, as DNA: TGTGCCAGTAAGGCGGGAGGGGGTATGGTTGAGCAGTTCTTC. Translated, it gives CASKAGGGMVEQFF. Drawing the rest from reference TRBV19 and TRBJ2-1, the complete variable domain is DGGITQSPKYLFRKEGQNVTLSCEQNLNHDAMYWYRQDPGQGLRLIYYSQIVNDFQKGDIAEGYSVSREKKESFPLTVTSAQKNPTAFYLCASKAGGGMVEQFFGPGTRLTVL.